This TCR beta chain was documented in a study of T cells in Graves' hyperthyroidism and ophthalmopathy. What was amplified from RNA transcripts were TCR beta CDR3 regions. The HTBI set primed first-round TCR CDR3 RT-PCR. A single record per CDR3 protein comes from TCRdb applying MiXCR to the multiplex PCR reads. The profile shows about 400,000 distinct CDR3 sequences, about a sixth of them singletons. The study, taken as a whole, reports: Most clonotypes expanded in the thyroid (above 0.001) were also present in blood.

This clonotype was seen only a few times. Its cognate antigen is unknown. Deletions cut 1 base from V and 0 bases from J, with 8 bases between. In germline, CDR1 is SGHVS, CDR2 FQNEAQ. The CDR3 is 15 residues long. This TCR was sampled from a woman aged 18-29 years with Graves' hyperthyroidism. Sequencing was performed on blood. The chain joins TRBV7-8 to TRBJ2-3; a weak D match, TRBD2 (5 bases). Here the CDR3 reads CASSLGRVSTDTQYF. For the CDR3, the DNA is TGTGCCAGCAGCTTAGGGCGGGTTAGCACAGATACGCAGTATTTT.